The following is a TCR beta chain sequence with its context. As yet, its antigen is unknown. Germline CDR1 and CDR2: SGHRS and YFSETQ. The CDR3 runs 14 residues. V lost 4 bases to trimming and J lost 7 bases, with 14 bases between them. This sample is part of a study of T cell responses to AZD1222 COVID-19 vaccine. Study overall: Second doses were pooled across both intervals (about 4 or about 12 weeks).

Findings of the study overall: Only a handful of AZD1222 recipients tested seropositive at baseline. There were repertoire samples only from the period after the peak T cell response.

The protocol was immunoSEQ multiplex PCR, while the TCRdb copy is restricted to in-frame clones and leaves out a portion. The sample contains roughly 120,000 clones, roughly nine tenths of which appear only once. The V and J genes are TRBV5-1 and TRBJ1-4, with a possible D match to TRBD1 (6 bases). The origin of this receptor is an adult in good health. The sequencing used peripheral blood, collected on day 0 of AZD1222 vaccination. CDR3 sequence: CASSPTSQGEKLFF. The CDR3 DNA sequence: TGCGCCAGCAGCCCGACTTCACAGGGTGAAAAACTGTTTTTT.